This passage covers 14 T cell receptor beta chains from one sample sequenced in a study of T cell responses to AZD1222 COVID-19 vaccine. Assay: immunoSEQ multiplex PCR; the TCRdb copy retains only in-frame clones and omits some. This table holds roughly 100,000 clones, about 90% found once. The sample consisted of peripheral blood, taken on day 0 of AZD1222 vaccination. The receptor set was obtained from an adult in good health.

This clone showed up just once. The chain joins TRBV19 to TRBJ1-2; perhaps TRBD1 as D (5 bases). The germline V gene has CDR1 LNHDA and CDR2 SQIVND (reference sequence). Between the trimmed V and J ends, which lost 2 bases and 2 bases, there was a span of 12 bases. The CDR3 is 15 amino acids. For the CDR3, the DNA is TGTGCCAGTAGTATAAGCCCTGGGGGGAACTATGGCTACACCTTC. Encoded protein: CASSISPGGNYGYTF.

The CDR3 DNA sequence: TGTGCCAGTAGTTCTAGAGGGGCAACTAATGAAAAACTGTTTTTT. Translating it yields CASSSRGATNEKLFF. The chain carries TRBV19 and TRBJ1-4, with D perhaps TRBD1 (5 bases). The V gene's germline CDR1 is LNHDA and CDR2 SQIVND (reference sequence). The CDR3 length is 15 residues. Deletions cut 5 bases from V and 0 bases from J, with 10 bases between.

A single count supports this clone. This chain uses TRBV7-8 with TRBJ2-5; D ambiguous. CDR3 length: 14 residues. V was trimmed by 1 base and J by 2 bases, leaving 8 bases between them. Germline V gene data show CDR1 as SGHVS and CDR2 as FQNEAQ. CDR3: CASSLGGWQETQYF. The CDR3 DNA follows: TGTGCCAGCAGCTTAGGAGGTTGGCAAGAGACCCAGTACTTC.

This chain joins TRBV23-1 and TRBJ2-3; TRBD1 aligns across 7 bases. TRBV23-1 has ORF status, its function being uncertain. The CDR3 runs to 18 residues. The J segment lost 4 bases and the V segment lost 10 bases, leaving 23 bases of the junction unmatched. Here the CDR3 reads CATTKPKNTGERSDTQYF. The CDR3 DNA reads as TGCGCCACCACGAAACCTAAAAATACAGGGGAGCGGTCAGATACGCAGTATTTT.

A single count supports this clone. The chain recombines TRBV7-2 with TRBJ2-3; no definite D call. CDR3 length: 14 residues. The germline V gene encodes CDR1 SGHTA and CDR2 FQGNSA. Between the trimmed V and J ends, which lost 0 bases and 10 bases, there was a span of 14 bases. The CDR3 sequence is CASSLAPIDWPQYF. CDR3 DNA sequence: TGTGCCAGCAGCTTAGCCCCAATTGACTGGCCGCAGTATTTT.

This chain connects TRBV9 to TRBJ1-3; TRBD1 matches 7 bases. Germline V gene sequence: CDR1 SGDLS, CDR2 YYNGEE. Trimming cost V 2 bases and J 4 bases; bases outside gene matches: 6. The CDR3 has 15 amino acids. The DNA of the CDR3 is TGTGCCAGCAGCGTCTTGACAGGGCGAGGAAACACCATATATTTT. Protein sequence: CASSVLTGRGNTIYF.

This chain connects TRBV18 to TRBJ1-2; tentatively, D is TRBD1 (5 bases). Trimming took 3 bases from V and 6 from J, leaving 14 bases between them. The CDR3 is 14 amino acids. Germline loops: CDR1 KGHSH, CDR2 LQKENI. The CDR3 region has the DNA TGTGCCAGCTCACCTGTCAGTAGGGGAGATGGCTACACCTTC. This translates into CASSPVSRGDGYTF.

The CDR3 here is CASSLGHEQYF. The CDR3, as DNA: TGTGCCAGCAGCTTAGGTCACGAGCAGTACTTC. The chain links TRBV11-2 to TRBJ2-7; D unclear. The CDR3 consists of 11 residues. Germline lookup yields CDR1 SGHAT and CDR2 FQNNGV. V dropped 1 base and J dropped 5 bases, with 3 bases sitting between them.

The chain couples TRBV5-1 to TRBJ1-3, with D possibly matching TRBD1 (5 bases). V was clipped by 4 bases and J by 0 bases, with 11 bases between them. The germline V gene has CDR1 SGHRS and CDR2 YFSETQ. The CDR3 contains 15 residues. The CDR3 coding sequence is TGCGCCAGCAGCCAACAGGCTAGCTCTGGAAACACCATATATTTT. Protein sequence: CASSQQASSGNTIYF.

The V gene is TRBV3-1 (or the pseudogene TRBV3-2), the J gene TRBJ2-7; a weak D match, TRBD1 (5 bases). With 3 bases removed from V and 3 bases from J, the gap between germline ends came to 12 bases. Germline CDR1 reads LGHDT; CDR2 reads YNNKEL (reference sequence). The CDR3 totals 14 residues. CDR3 coding DNA: TGTGCCAGCAGCCACAGGGCCTCGTACTACGAGCAGTACTTC. Translated: CASSHRASYYEQYF.

V usage is TRBV5-1 and J usage is TRBJ1-3, with D hard to call. The length of the CDR3 is 16 residues. CDR1 and CDR2 from the germline V gene are SGHRS and YFSETQ. Trimming took 0 bases from V and 0 from J, leaving 10 bases between them. DNA for the CDR3: TGCGCCAGCAGCTTGGTTGGGAGCTACTCTGGAAACACCATATATTTT. It translates to CASSLVGSYSGNTIYF.

The rearrangement uses TRBV5-4 and TRBJ2-1; 7 bases fit TRBD1. The V gene's germline CDR1 is SGHNT and CDR2 YYREEE (reference sequence). This CDR3 is 15 amino acids long. V lost 4 bases and J lost 3; bases outside the gene matches: 7. CDR3 protein: CASSLGDRRYNEQFF. CDR3 sequence (DNA): TGTGCCAGCAGCCTAGGGGACAGACGCTACAATGAGCAGTTCTTC.

This clone showed up just a few times. The chain employs TRBV11-2 and TRBJ2-2; D remains ambiguous. Trimming left V 5 bases short and J 1 base short, with 5 bases between. CDR1 and CDR2 from the germline V gene are SGHAT and FQNNGV. This CDR3 has 13 residues. The CDR3 DNA is TGTGCCAGCAGCAACCAGAACACCGGGGAGCTGTTTTTT. Protein product: CASSNQNTGELFF.

Points on this clone: One end of the junction fails to match germline, which may point to a read error. The chain joins TRBV2 to TRBJ1-4, with TRBD1 identical over 9 bases. This CDR3 contains 15 residues. Germline V lookup: CDR1 SNHLY, CDR2 FYNNEI. CDR3 in amino acids: CASSEDRGTNEKLFF. The CDR3 DNA is TGTGCCAGCAGCGAAGACAGGGGGACTAATGAAAAACTGTTTTTT.